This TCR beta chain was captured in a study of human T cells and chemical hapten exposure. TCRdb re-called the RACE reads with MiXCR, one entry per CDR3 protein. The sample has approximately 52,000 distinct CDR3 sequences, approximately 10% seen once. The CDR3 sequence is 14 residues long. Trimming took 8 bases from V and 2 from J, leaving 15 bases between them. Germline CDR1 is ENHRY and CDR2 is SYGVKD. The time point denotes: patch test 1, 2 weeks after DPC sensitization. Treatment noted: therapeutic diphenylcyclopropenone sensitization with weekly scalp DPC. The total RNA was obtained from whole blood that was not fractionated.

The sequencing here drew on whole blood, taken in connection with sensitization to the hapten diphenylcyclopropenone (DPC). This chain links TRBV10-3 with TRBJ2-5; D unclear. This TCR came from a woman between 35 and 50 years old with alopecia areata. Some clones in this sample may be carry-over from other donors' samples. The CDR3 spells CAIFEEGQQETQYF. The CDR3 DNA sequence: TGTGCCATCTTTGAGGAAGGGCAGCAAGAGACCCAGTACTTC.